The text below deals with one T cell receptor beta chain. Germline CDR1 reads GTSNPN; CDR2 reads SVGIG (reference sequence). The CDR3 totals 13 residues. Trimming left V 1 base short and J 10 bases short, with 11 bases between. The data are from a study of blood T cell repertoires in COVID-19. The overall study: In each case, the material was cDNA or gDNA derived from T cells, B-cell-depleted T cells, or PBMCs.

Only in-frame clones appear in the TCRdb table, and some are missing; sequencing was by immunoSEQ multiplex PCR. The sample has 350,000 to 450,000 clones, around 92% seen once. Recruitment covered about two dozen US areas and drew participants whose ages spanned roughly 18 to 89 years. The TCR comes from a woman younger than 45 who had recovered from COVID-19. The rearrangement links TRBV30 to TRBJ1-6; the D gene is possibly TRBD1 (6 bases). The specimen sequenced was PBMCs or T cells enriched from blood (not recorded which). The CDR3 reads CAWSAQGYSPLHF. The CDR3 DNA reads as TGTGCCTGGAGTGCCCAGGGGTACTCACCCCTCCACTTT.